This T cell receptor (beta chain) was identified during a study of blood T cell repertoires in COVID-19. Study context: There were acute and convalescent COVID-19 samples, and they came from the United States, Italy and Spain.

Sequencing was performed with immunoSEQ multiplex PCR; in TCRdb, only in-frame clones are kept and a portion is missing. The sample records approximately 260,000 clones, approximately 87% being singletons. CDR3 length equals 14 residues. Germline V gene sequence: CDR1 SGHVS, CDR2 FQNEAQ. Between the trimmed V and J ends, which lost 6 bases and 4 bases, there was a span of 13 bases. Material for sequencing was peripheral blood. The V call is TRBV7-8, the J call TRBJ2-1, with a tentative D call TRBD1 (6 bases). This clonotype was sampled from a man aged 60-69 years who had recovered from COVID-19. CDR3 in DNA: TGTGCCAGCAGTAGGGAGACAGGATACAATGAGCAGTTCTTC. Translating it yields CASSRETGYNEQFF.